The 31 T cell receptor beta chains presented below share a single source sample, sequenced in a study of shared clonotypes between healthy human individuals. Libraries were prepared by immunoSEQ multiplex PCR; TCRdb keeps only in-frame clonotypes and omits some of them. The sample records roughly 480,000 clones, roughly 78% being singletons. Material for sequencing was PBMCs. All receptors derive from a woman in her forties in good health. Some clones in this sample may be carry-over from other donors' samples.

The rearrangement links TRBV4-1 to TRBJ1-1; a possible D gene is TRBD1 (5 bases). The CDR3 spans 16 residues. Trimming cost V 3 bases and J 7 bases, with 21 bases left between them. Germline-derived CDR1 and CDR2 are MGHRA and YSYEKL. The CDR3 sequence: CASSQGEKGDPREAFF. Written as DNA, the CDR3 is TGCGCCAGCAGCCAGGGGGAGAAAGGGGACCCCCGTGAAGCTTTCTTT.

As for this clone: Other DNA variants within this sample encode the same CDR3. V usage is TRBV28 and J usage is TRBJ2-7; D unclear. V was cut by 4 bases and J by 2 bases, with 3 bases left in between. There are 11 residues in the CDR3. Germline CDR1 reads MDHEN; CDR2 reads SYDVKM. This CDR3 is CASSSPYEQYF. The CDR3 DNA is TGTGCCAGCAGTTCTCCCTACGAGCAGTACTTC.

The rearrangement joins TRBV19 to TRBJ2-1, with D perhaps matching TRBD2 (5 bases). The germline gives CDR1 LNHDA, CDR2 SQIVND (reference sequence). This CDR3 comprises 14 residues. Trimming pared 2 bases from V and 5 bases from J, leaving 10 bases between. CDR3 protein: CASSILARNNEQFF. As DNA, the CDR3 is TGTGCCAGTAGTATACTAGCACGAAACAATGAGCAGTTCTTC. Looking up the rest from reference TRBV19 and TRBJ2-1 gives the full variable domain: DGGITQSPKYLFRKEGQNVTLSCEQNLNHDAMYWYRQDPGQGLRLIYYSQIVNDFQKGDIAEGYSVSREKKESFPLTVTSAQKNPTAFYLCASSILARNNEQFFGPGTRLTVL.

Note on this clone: It differs at one base from a far larger clone, so likely a read error. In the same sample, other DNA sequences code for this CDR3. The chain couples TRBV30 to TRBJ2-7, with D possibly being TRBD2 (6 bases). The germline V and J ends were trimmed by 0 bases and 2 bases, with 8 bases remaining between them. CDR1 GTSNPN and CDR2 SVGIG come from the germline V gene (reference sequence). The CDR3 spans 13 residues. The CDR3 loop reads CAWSVPGAYEQYF. In DNA, the CDR3 is TGTGCCTGGAGTGTCCCGGGGGCCTACGAGCAGTACTTC. The variable domain in full, with the rest retrieved from reference TRBV30 and TRBJ2-7, is SQTIHQWPATLVQPVGSPLSLECTVEGTSNPNLYWYRQAAGRGLQLLFYSVGIGQISSEVPQNLSASRPQDRQFILSSKKLLLSDSGFYLCAWSVPGAYEQYFGPGTRLTVT.

The rearrangement joins TRBV7-2 to TRBJ2-7, with 11 positions matching TRBD2. J lost 2 bases, V lost 3 bases, and 6 bases had no gene match. In germline, CDR1 is SGHTA, CDR2 FQGNSA. The CDR3 is 16 residues long. In DNA, the CDR3 is TGTGCCAGCAGCTTCGGGACTAGCGGTGAACCCTACGAGCAGTACTTC. Protein product: CASSFGTSGEPYEQYF. Looking up the rest from reference TRBV7-2 and TRBJ2-7 gives the full variable domain: GAGVSQSPSNKVTEKGKDVELRCDPISGHTALYWYRQSLGQGLEFLIYFQGNSAPDKSGLPSDRFSAERTGGSVSTLTIQRTQQEDSAVYLCASSFGTSGEPYEQYFGPGTRLTVT.

Turning to this clone: Other DNA sequences of this sample code for an identical CDR3. This chain joins TRBV19 and TRBJ2-7; D remains unclear. The V end was cut by 1 base, the J end by 2 bases, with 3 bases between. The CDR3 covers 12 residues. The germline CDR1 and CDR2 sequences are LNHDA and SQIVND (reference sequence). CDR3 protein: CASSIVPYEQYF. The CDR3, as DNA: TGTGCCAGTAGTATAGTCCCCTACGAGCAGTACTTC.

The chain combines TRBV5-1 with TRBJ2-7; D is tentatively TRBD1 or TRBD2 (6 bases each). The V gene lost 7 bases and the J gene lost 1 base, with 15 bases spanning the gap. The germline CDR1 and CDR2 sequences are SGHRS and YFSETQ. The CDR3 is made up of 14 amino acids. CDR3 residues: CASADGGGSYEQYF. The CDR3 nucleotides read TGCGCCAGCGCCGACGGGGGCGGATCCTACGAGCAGTACTTC.

V is TRBV5-1 and J is TRBJ2-7; TRBD2 agrees at 14 bases. Germline V gene lookup returns CDR1 SGHRS and CDR2 YFSETQ. The CDR3 loop spans 15 amino acids. The J segment lost 4 bases and the V segment lost 5 bases, leaving 5 bases of the junction unmatched. The CDR3 region has the DNA TGCGCCAGCAGACCGGGACTAGCGGGAGAGTACGAGCAGTACTTC. Translated: CASRPGLAGEYEQYF.

The chain is built from TRBV5-6 and TRBJ1-4; D is perhaps TRBD1 (5 bases). From germline, CDR1 is SGHDT and CDR2 YYEEEE. V was trimmed by 0 bases and J by 11 bases, leaving 11 bases between them. CDR3 length equals 13 residues. The CDR3, as DNA: TGTGCCAGCAGCTTGGCCCCGGGGGACAAACTGTTTTTT. This encodes CASSLAPGDKLFF.

This chain uses TRBV6-5 with TRBJ2-1; D gene ambiguous. This CDR3 has 13 amino acids. V was cut by 5 bases and J by 2 bases, with 7 bases left in between. Germline loops: CDR1 MNHEY, CDR2 SVGAGI. The CDR3 DNA follows: TGTGCCAGCAGTCCCGGCCCCTACAATGAGCAGTTCTTC. This translates into CASSPGPYNEQFF.

About this clone: This specimen includes other DNA sequences encoding the same CDR3. The chain recombines TRBV6-5 with TRBJ2-7; D possibly corresponds to TRBD2 (5 bases). This CDR3 region has 13 residues. The germline V gene encodes CDR1 MNHEY and CDR2 SVGAGI. Trimming took 0 bases from V and 2 from J, leaving 5 bases between them. CDR3 DNA sequence: TGTGCCAGCAGTTACTCGGGAGCCTACGAGCAGTACTTC. It codes for CASSYSGAYEQYF.

This clone was observed many times. V and J are TRBV6-5 and TRBJ2-1; 8 nucleotides align to TRBD2. The CDR3 has 16 residues. V shed 4 bases, J shed 7 bases, and the junction held 12 bases outside the gene matches. Germline V gene data show CDR1 as MNHEY and CDR2 as SVGAGI. The CDR3 sequence is CASSSPRSGRLNEQFF. Written as DNA, the CDR3 is TGTGCCAGCAGTTCCCCTCGCAGCGGGAGACTGAATGAGCAGTTCTTC.

This chain joins TRBV4-2 and TRBJ2-5; a weak D match, TRBD2 (5 bases). There are 16 residues in the CDR3. CDR1 and CDR2 (germline): LGHNA, YNFKEQ. V was trimmed by 5 bases and J by 2 bases, leaving 18 bases between them. The CDR3 region is CASSGLQAGGQETQYF. The CDR3 bases are TGTGCCAGCAGCGGACTCCAAGCAGGTGGGCAAGAGACCCAGTACTTC.

This sequence joins TRBV7-9 and TRBJ1-4; D unresolved. The CDR3 is made up of 15 amino acids. The V end lost 1 base, the J end lost 5 bases, and 11 bases lay between the germline ends. Germline-derived CDR1 and CDR2 are SEHNR and FQNEAQ (reference sequence). Written as DNA, the CDR3 is TGTGCCAGCAGCTTAGTAGGGTCAGAGAATGAAAAACTGTTTTTT. Protein product: CASSLVGSENEKLFF.

The chain employs TRBV30 and TRBJ1-1; D gene uncertain. This CDR3 is built from 13 residues. Trimming took off 4 bases at V and 1 base at J, with 10 bases between the two ends. CDR1 and CDR2 from the germline V gene are GTSNPN and SVGIG (reference sequence). The CDR3 loop is CAWTGNSNTEAFF. The CDR3 nucleotides read TGTGCCTGGACCGGCAACTCGAACACTGAAGCTTTCTTT.

The V and J genes are TRBV18 and TRBJ1-3, with D possibly TRBD1 on 6 matching bases. From germline, CDR1 is KGHSH and CDR2 LQKENI. The CDR3 runs 15 residues. Trimming pared 0 bases from V and 3 bases from J, leaving 9 bases between. The CDR3 sequence is CASSPPAGVGNTIYF. CDR3 nucleotide sequence: TGTGCCAGCTCACCACCGGCAGGGGTTGGAAACACCATATATTTT.

This clone appeared a few times. This chain uses TRBV4-3 with TRBJ2-7; D perhaps matches TRBD2 (5 bases). This CDR3 contains 15 residues. The ends were cut back, 0 bases at V and 4 bases at J, with 13 bases in the middle. The germline gives CDR1 LGHNA, CDR2 YSLEER. The CDR3 reads CASSQEGGRTYEQYF. CDR3 in DNA: TGCGCCAGCAGCCAAGAAGGCGGACGGACTTACGAGCAGTACTTC.

The chain has TRBV29-1 and TRBJ2-5; 15 bases are shared with TRBD2. CDR1 is SQVTM and CDR2 is ANQGSEA in the germline V gene. This CDR3 comprises 16 residues. V trimming: 8 bases; J trimming: 0 bases; junction bases outside the gene matches: 7. CDR3 in amino acids: CSLKGLAGGNQETQYF. In DNA, the CDR3 is TGCAGCCTGAAGGGACTAGCGGGAGGTAACCAAGAGACCCAGTACTTC.

The rearrangement joins TRBV6-5 to TRBJ1-2; weak D call: TRBD1 (5 bases). The ends were cut back, 0 bases at V and 5 bases at J, with 13 bases in the middle. From germline, CDR1 is MNHEY and CDR2 SVGAGI. The CDR3 length is 15 residues. The CDR3 DNA reads as TGTGCCAGCAGTTACTCGCCCAGGGCAGGGTATGGCTACACCTTC. It specifies CASSYSPRAGYGYTF.

The V call is TRBV7-2, the J call TRBJ2-7; unclear D gene. CDR1 is SGHTA, CDR2 FQGNSA, per germline. V was trimmed by 5 bases and J by 2 bases, leaving 10 bases between them. The CDR3 runs to 13 residues. CDR3 sequence: CASSPGRAYEQYF. CDR3 bases: TGTGCCAGCAGCCCTGGTAGGGCCTACGAGCAGTACTTC. Combining the CDR3 with reference TRBV7-2 and TRBJ2-7 gives the whole variable domain GAGVSQSPSNKVTEKGKDVELRCDPISGHTALYWYRQSLGQGLEFLIYFQGNSAPDKSGLPSDRFSAERTGGSVSTLTIQRTQQEDSAVYLCASSPGRAYEQYFGPGTRLTVT.

The chain couples TRBV9 to TRBJ2-3, with D unresolved. Looked up from germline, CDR1 is SGDLS and CDR2 is YYNGEE. CDR3 length: 15 residues. The ends were cut back, 3 bases at V and 1 base at J, with 12 bases in the middle. This CDR3 is CASSAFGSGTDTQYF. The DNA of the CDR3 is TGTGCCAGCAGCGCCTTCGGAAGCGGCACAGATACGCAGTATTTT.

The chain combines TRBV19 with TRBJ2-7, with 10 bases identical to TRBD1. CDR3 length: 15 amino acids. Germline V gene lookup returns CDR1 LNHDA and CDR2 SQIVND (reference sequence). Trimming removed 10 bases from V and 1 base from J; junction bases left unmatched: 10. The CDR3 loop reads CATSRPGQGSYEQYF. CDR3 nucleotides: TGTGCCACCTCCAGACCGGGACAGGGGTCCTACGAGCAGTACTTC.

The rearrangement joins TRBV6-5 to TRBJ2-2; 7 nucleotides line up with TRBD2. Germline-derived CDR1 and CDR2 are MNHEY and SVGAGI. V lost 7 bases, J lost 7 bases, and 12 bases stayed unmatched. The CDR3 loop spans 15 amino acids. CDR3 sequence (DNA): TGTGCCAGCACCCTCCAACGGGGGGTCGGCGGGGAGCTGTTTTTT. Protein product: CASTLQRGVGGELFF.

This chain joins TRBV2 and TRBJ2-7; D remains ambiguous. Germline CDR1 SNHLY, CDR2 FYNNEI. CDR3 size: 14 residues. The V end was cut by 10 bases, the J end by 6 bases, with 22 bases between. CDR3 amino acids: CATSRSPEVGEQYF. In DNA, the CDR3 is TGTGCCACCAGCCGGTCCCCAGAGGTTGGCGAGCAGTACTTC.

The V call is TRBV18, the J call TRBJ1-2, with unresolved D. CDR3 length: 13 amino acids. V was trimmed by 2 bases and J by 8 bases, leaving 12 bases between them. Germline V gives CDR1 KGHSH, CDR2 LQKENI. The CDR3: CASSPEGNRGYTF. The CDR3 nucleotides are TGTGCCAGCTCACCAGAAGGGAATCGCGGCTACACCTTC.

This clone was detected only a few times. Other nucleotide sequences in the sample specify the same CDR3. The gene calls are TRBV7-2 and TRBJ2-1, with TRBD2 identical over 7 bases. The J segment lost 1 base and the V segment lost 1 base, leaving 1 base of the junction unmatched. Germline CDR1 and CDR2: SGHTA and FQGNSA. The CDR3 contains 15 residues. CDR3 in amino acids: CASSLGGRSYNEQFF. The CDR3 coding sequence is TGTGCCAGCAGCTTAGGCGGGAGATCCTACAATGAGCAGTTCTTC.

About this clone itself: This specimen includes other DNA sequences encoding the same CDR3. The V and J genes are TRBV7-3 and TRBJ2-1, with a weak D call TRBD1 (6 bases). The V gene lost 5 bases and the J gene lost 4 bases, with 9 bases spanning the gap. The CDR3 loop spans 13 amino acids. The germline gives CDR1 SGHTA, CDR2 FQGTGA. CDR3 amino acids: CASSPDRYNEQFF. The CDR3 DNA reads as TGTGCCAGCAGCCCGGACAGATACAATGAGCAGTTCTTC.

With respect to this clone: In the same sample, other DNA sequences code for this CDR3. The chain carries TRBV2 and TRBJ2-2; 7 bases map to TRBD1. The CDR3 extends over 13 amino acids. Germline values: CDR1 SNHLY, CDR2 FYNNEI. The V gene end was trimmed by 6 bases and the J gene end by 5 bases; junction bases not matched to a gene: 3. The CDR3 coding sequence is TGTGCCAGCAGGGGACAGTCGACCGGGGAGCTGTTTTTT. As protein: CASRGQSTGELFF.

J is TRBJ2-4 and V is TRBV30; D perhaps matches TRBD1 (5 bases). Trimming left V 5 bases short and J 6 bases short, with 20 bases between. There are 15 residues in the CDR3. CDR1 is GTSNPN and CDR2 is SVGIG in the germline V gene (reference sequence). For the CDR3, the DNA is TGTGCCTGGGGGGCCCCCTCAGTTAACGCAAACATTCAGTACTTC. It specifies CAWGAPSVNANIQYF.

In its sample, this clone was seen once. CDR3 protein: CASSESRAREQFF. The CDR3 DNA reads TGCGCCAGCAGTGAGTCTCGAGCTCGGGAGCAGTTCTTC. The chain has TRBV10-1 and TRBJ2-1; D is undetermined. Germline V gene lookup returns CDR1 WNHNN and CDR2 SYGVQD (reference sequence). CDR3 length: 13 amino acids. The germline V and J ends were trimmed by 0 bases and 10 bases, with 10 bases remaining between them.

This rearrangement joins TRBV7-9 to TRBJ2-2; a weak D match, TRBD1 (5 bases). CDR1 and CDR2 from the germline V gene are SEHNR and FQNEAQ (reference sequence). With 4 bases removed from V and 0 bases from J, the gap between germline ends came to 12 bases. This CDR3 is built from 16 residues. In DNA, the CDR3 is TGTGCCAGCAGCTCCCAGGGCCCCTCGAACACCGGGGAGCTGTTTTTT. It encodes CASSSQGPSNTGELFF.